This TCR beta chain was found in a study of blood T cell repertoires in COVID-19. The wider study: T cells, B-cell-depleted T cells, or PBMCs provided the cDNA or gDNA that served as material.

Per the authors' pipeline: Nucleated cell number was recorded as an estimate derived from reference gene primer amplification. The assay was immunoSEQ multiplex PCR, and TCRdb's table has in-frame clones only and misses some. The V and J calls and clone size were taken over from that table, and D and trimming were inferred from the DNA. Altogether about 160,000 clones are present, roughly 93% being singletons, with the ten largest covering approximately 2%. Per germline, CDR1 MNHEY and CDR2 SVGAGI. V lost 6 bases, J lost 2 bases, and 12 bases lay in between. There are 14 residues in the CDR3. This chain joins TRBV6-5 and TRBJ2-3; weak D call: TRBD2 (6 bases). This clonotype originated in a man aged 18 to 29 with acute or convalescent COVID-19. Sequenced: peripheral blood. For the CDR3, the DNA is TGTGCCAGCAGCTGGGGAGGAACCACAGATACGCAGTATTTT. Its protein product is CASSWGGTTDTQYF.